This T cell receptor beta chain was documented in a study of blood T cell repertoires in COVID-19 (dated by TCRdb to the early 2020s). Context from the whole study: Samples covering the acute and convalescent phases of COVID-19 were provided by collaborators in the United States, Italy and Spain. The material from the prospective study consisted of cDNA or gDNA derived from T cells, B-cell-depleted T cells, or PBMCs. The dataset comprised deeply sampled blood TCRbeta repertoires from subjects exposed to, actively infected with, or recovered from COVID-19. The repertoires were released in a freely available public database intended as a resource for research on the immune response to SARS-CoV-2. The samples were drawn from the first 160 participants of the ongoing ImmuneRACE study and from some 1,300 subjects provided by 6 global collaborators. A de-identified subject ID, COVID-19 status, age in years and sex were almost always included in the sample metadata. Where HLA class I and class II types were available, the types were taken from metadata supplied by the sample provider, not from assay-based typing. On the study overall, not on this receptor specifically: How much clinical and demographic metadata was included differed by source and by participant, and the metadata was provided uncurated.

In the prospective study, participants were about 18 to 90 years old, resided in fewer than 25 geographic areas of the United States, and were enrolled through a virtual design. Cohort assignment in the prospective study relied on participant-reported clinical history from a screening survey and a study questionnaire. In the prospective study, mobile phlebotomists collected whole blood, serum and a nasopharyngeal or oropharyngeal swab from each participant. Participants in the prospective study had the option to provide additional blood draws and questionnaires over a 2-month period. Blood samples from the prospective study were shipped frozen or at room temperature prior to DNA extraction. The V and J ends are trimmed by 0 bases and 1 base, leaving 8 bases between them. CDR1 and CDR2, looked up from the germline V gene, are MGHRA and YSYEKL. The CDR3 spans 15 residues, from the cysteine through the phenylalanine. This entry keeps only the CDR3 DNA: 45 bases, framed from base 1.

TCRbeta CDR3 regions were amplified from genomic DNA using the immunoSEQ Assay, a bias-controlled multiplex PCR. On the authors' methods: Nucleated cell counts per sample were estimated from amplification of reference gene primers within the assay. To quantify the absolute abundance of each unique TCRbeta CDR3 rearrangement, sequence reads were collapsed and filtered. For each sample, productive Simpson clonality was calculated by taking the square root of Simpson's diversity index across productive rearrangements. TCRdb carries this immuneACCESS record with in-frame sequences only. Its versions omit some clonotypes, under half of them owing to an unresolved V gene in the studies checked, with the rest unexplained. That table furnishes V, J and clone size, whereas the DNA furnished D and trimming. For this sample there are 180,000 or so clones; about 90% appear just once. The top ten clonotypes cover around 1.2% of the sample.

On this clone: Its specific antigen is unknown. Base quality data are lacking; no much larger clone is found one base away.

This chain is built from TRBV4-1 and TRBJ2-3; a tentative D match to TRBD2 spans 5 bases. This clonotype originated in a human donor with acute COVID-19. The donor label of this sample is uncertain. The sample was PBMCs or T cells enriched from blood (not recorded which). The nucleotide sequence is TGCGCCAGCAGCCAAGATTACGGGGGCACAGATACGCAGTATTTT. Translation gives CASSQDYGGTDTQYF.